The 8 T cell receptor beta chains below were found in one sample sequenced in a study of identical twins. One entry per CDR3 protein results from TCRdb running MiXCR on the 5' RACE reads. The table lists 500,000 to 600,000 distinct CDR3 sequences, under 25% of them singletons. These data were also filed under a second study, of T cells expressing NK-cell markers.

The sequencing input was CD4+ T cells sorted from blood. These receptors were obtained from a woman aged 18-29 years in good health.

The chain joins TRBV18 to TRBJ2-1; no clear D. The V end was cut by 3 bases, the J end by 6 bases, with 3 bases between. Germline lookup yields CDR1 KGHSH and CDR2 LQKENI. The CDR3 contains 11 residues. CDR3 nucleotides: TGTGCCAGCTCACCTACCAATGAGCAGTTCTTC. Translation: CASSPTNEQFF.

This clonotype was found a few times. CDR3 bases: TGCAGTGCTAGTCGAACTAGCGGGCCCCAGTACTTC. Translated: CSASRTSGPQYF. The V call is TRBV20-1, the J call TRBJ2-5; 9 nucleotides match TRBD2. V gave up 3 bases and J gave up 9 bases; unmatched junction bases: 5. The V gene's germline CDR1 is DFQATT and CDR2 SNEGSKA (reference sequence). CDR3 length equals 12 residues.

The chain employs TRBV30 and TRBJ2-5; D possibly uses TRBD1 or TRBD2 (5 bases each). V gave up 1 base and J gave up 5 bases, with 11 bases separating them. This CDR3 is 13 amino acids long. Germline-derived CDR1 and CDR2 are GTSNPN and SVGIG (reference sequence). The CDR3 DNA reads as TGTGCCTGGAGTGAAGAGGGGCGGGAGACCCAGTACTTC. Translated, it gives CAWSEEGRETQYF.

This clonotype was recorded a few times. The V call is TRBV9, the J call TRBJ2-7, with a possible D match to TRBD1 (5 bases). CDR3 length: 15 amino acids. Per germline, CDR1 SGDLS and CDR2 YYNGEE. Trimming shortened V by 3 bases and J by 3 bases, and 16 bases separated the two germline ends. DNA for the CDR3: TGTGCCAGCAGCGAGGCTCCAGGGTGGGGCTACGAGCAGTACTTC. Translating it yields CASSEAPGWGYEQYF.

This clonotype was picked up a small number of times. This sequence joins TRBV27 and TRBJ2-7; a possible D gene is TRBD2 (6 bases). The CDR3 is 11 amino acids. Germline CDR1 reads MNHEY; CDR2 reads SMNVEV (reference sequence). V lost 6 bases and J lost 4, with 7 bases in between. CDR3: CASRRGYEQYF. The CDR3 nucleotides are TGTGCCAGCAGGCGGGGTTACGAGCAGTACTTC.

The chain is built from TRBV20-1 and TRBJ2-7, with D hard to call. Trimming shortened V by 7 bases and J by 0 bases, and 13 bases separated the two germline ends. The CDR3 runs to 13 residues. Germline V gene data show CDR1 as DFQATT and CDR2 as SNEGSKA (reference sequence). CDR3 DNA: TGCAGTGTGTTCCGGTATAGCTCCTACGAGCAGTACTTC. It specifies CSVFRYSSYEQYF.

The chain employs TRBV2 and TRBJ1-5; D is uncertain. Germline V gene sequence: CDR1 SNHLY, CDR2 FYNNEI. The CDR3 totals 14 residues. Trimming pared 0 bases from V and 9 bases from J, leaving 12 bases between. The CDR3 spells CASSEALPVGPQHF. CDR3 nucleotide sequence: TGTGCCAGCAGTGAAGCCCTACCGGTGGGGCCCCAGCATTTT.

This rearrangement joins TRBV12-3 or TRBV12-4 to TRBJ1-6; TRBD1 is a possible D gene (5 bases). This CDR3 spans 14 amino acids. Trimming pared 6 bases from V and 4 bases from J, leaving 10 bases between. The CDR3 region has the DNA TGTGCCAGCAGGGAGGGGACGTATAATTCACCCCTCCACTTT. Protein sequence: CASREGTYNSPLHF.